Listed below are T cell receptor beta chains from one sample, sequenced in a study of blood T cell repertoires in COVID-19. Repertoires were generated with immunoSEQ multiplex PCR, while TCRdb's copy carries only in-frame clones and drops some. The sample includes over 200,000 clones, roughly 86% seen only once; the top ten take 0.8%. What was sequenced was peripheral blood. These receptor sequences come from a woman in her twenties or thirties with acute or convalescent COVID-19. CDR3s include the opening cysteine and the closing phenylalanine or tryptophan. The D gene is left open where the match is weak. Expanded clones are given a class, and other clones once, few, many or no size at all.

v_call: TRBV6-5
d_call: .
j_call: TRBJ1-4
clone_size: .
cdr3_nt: TGTGCCAGCAGCTACGGCGGGGGAGGGAATGAAAAACTGTTTTTT
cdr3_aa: CASSYGGGGNEKLFF

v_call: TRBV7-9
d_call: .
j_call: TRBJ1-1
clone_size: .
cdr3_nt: TGTGCCAGCAGCTCCCTTAGCCGGGGACTTGAAGCTTTCTTT
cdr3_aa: CASSSLSRGLEAFF

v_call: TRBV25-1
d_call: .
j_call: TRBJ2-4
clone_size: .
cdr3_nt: TGTGCCAGCAGTGAACCTAGTTTAGCCAAAAACATTCAGTACTTC
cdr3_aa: CASSEPSLAKNIQYF

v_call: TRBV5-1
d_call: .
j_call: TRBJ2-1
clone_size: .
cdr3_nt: TGCGCCAGCAGCCAAAGATCCGGGACTCACTACAGTGAGCAGTTCTTC
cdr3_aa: CASSQRSGTHYSEQFF

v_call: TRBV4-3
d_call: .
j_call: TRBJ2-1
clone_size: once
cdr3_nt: TGCGCCAGCAGCCAAGATCTCAGCAATGAGCAGTTCTTC
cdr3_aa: CASSQDLSNEQFF

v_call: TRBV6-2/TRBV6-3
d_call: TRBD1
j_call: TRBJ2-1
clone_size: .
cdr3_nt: TGTGCCAGCAGCCCCGGGACAGGGGCCGTTGCTGAGCAGTTCTTC
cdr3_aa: CASSPGTGAVAEQFF

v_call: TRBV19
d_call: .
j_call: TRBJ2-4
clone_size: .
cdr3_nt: TGTGCCAGTAGTATCATGGGGCCAAACATTCAGTACTTC
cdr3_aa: CASSIMGPNIQYF

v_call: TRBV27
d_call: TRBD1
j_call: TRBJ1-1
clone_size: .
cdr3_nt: TGTGCCAGCAGTCTACAGGGGTGGAACACTGAAGCTTTCTTT
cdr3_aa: CASSLQGWNTEAFF

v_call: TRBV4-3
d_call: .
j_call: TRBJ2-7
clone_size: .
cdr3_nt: TGCGCCAGCAGCCAAACCTCCGGGTCAGCCAACTCCTACGAGCAGTACTTC
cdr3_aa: CASSQTSGSANSYEQYF

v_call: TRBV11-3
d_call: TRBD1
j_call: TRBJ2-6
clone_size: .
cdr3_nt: TGTGCCAGCAGCCAAAGACAGGGCCTCTCTGGGGCCAACGTCCTGACTTTC
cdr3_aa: CASSQRQGLSGANVLTF

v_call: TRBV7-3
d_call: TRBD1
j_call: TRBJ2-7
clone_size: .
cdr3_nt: TGTGCCAGCAGCCTCGGGACAGGGAATACCTACGAGCAGTACTTC
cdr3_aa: CASSLGTGNTYEQYF

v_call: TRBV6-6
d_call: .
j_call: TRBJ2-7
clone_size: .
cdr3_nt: TGTGCCAGCTGCGGTACAACCTACGAGCAGTACTTC
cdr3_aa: CASCGTTYEQYF

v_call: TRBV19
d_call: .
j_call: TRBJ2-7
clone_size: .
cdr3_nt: TGTGCCAGTACCTCTGGCGGGACCGCACCAGAGCAGTACTTC
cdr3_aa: CASTSGGTAPEQYF

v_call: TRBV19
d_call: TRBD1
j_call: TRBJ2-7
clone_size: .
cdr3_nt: TGTGCCAGTATGAGTCAGGGGGTCCCCTACGAGCAGTACTTC
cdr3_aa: CASMSQGVPYEQYF

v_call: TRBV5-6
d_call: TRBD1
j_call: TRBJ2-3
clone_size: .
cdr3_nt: TGTGCCAGCAGCTTGGAGGGGACAGCCTTCAGCACAGATACGCAGTATTTT
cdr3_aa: CASSLEGTAFSTDTQYF

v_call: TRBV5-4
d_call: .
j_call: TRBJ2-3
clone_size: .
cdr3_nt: TGTGCCAGCAGCATTAGCGAAAGGTTTGATACGCAGTATTTT
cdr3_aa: CASSISERFDTQYF

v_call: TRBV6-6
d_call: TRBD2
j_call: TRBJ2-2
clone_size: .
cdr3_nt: TGTGCCAGCAGTTACGTAGCGGGGAGGGCCGGGGAGCTGTTTTTT
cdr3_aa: CASSYVAGRAGELFF

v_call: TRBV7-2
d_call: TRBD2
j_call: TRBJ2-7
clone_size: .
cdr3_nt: TGTGCCAGCAGCCCACGCCGACTAGCGGGAGCGACCTACGAGCAGTACTTC
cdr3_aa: CASSPRRLAGATYEQYF

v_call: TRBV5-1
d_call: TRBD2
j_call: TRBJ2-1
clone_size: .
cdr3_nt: TGCGCCAGCAGCTTACTAGTCGGGACTAGTTTCTACAATGAGCAGTTCTTC
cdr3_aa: CASSLLVGTSFYNEQFF

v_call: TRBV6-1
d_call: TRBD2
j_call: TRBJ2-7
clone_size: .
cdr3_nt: TGTGCCAGCAGTGGAGCCGGGACTAGCGTTTACGAGCAGTACTTC
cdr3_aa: CASSGAGTSVYEQYF

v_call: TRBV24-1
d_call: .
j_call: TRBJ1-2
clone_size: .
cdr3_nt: TGTGCCACCAGTGACCTGGGGCGATCGGGCTACACCTTC
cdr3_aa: CATSDLGRSGYTF

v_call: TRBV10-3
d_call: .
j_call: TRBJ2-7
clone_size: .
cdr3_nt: TGTGCCATCAGGGTGACAGAATACGAGCAGTACTTC
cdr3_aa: CAIRVTEYEQYF

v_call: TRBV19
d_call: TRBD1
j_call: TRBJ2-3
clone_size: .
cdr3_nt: TGTGCCAGTAGTAAAGGTCCCCGGACAGGGACAGATACGCAGTATTTT
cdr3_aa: CASSKGPRTGTDTQYF

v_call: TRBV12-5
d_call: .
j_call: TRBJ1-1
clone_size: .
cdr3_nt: TGTGCTAGTGGTTTGAGCGGAGGCCACACTGAAGCTTTCTTT
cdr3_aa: CASGLSGGHTEAFF

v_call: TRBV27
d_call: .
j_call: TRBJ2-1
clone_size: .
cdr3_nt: TGTGCCAGCAGTTTTCAGTCAATCGTTTACAATGAGCAGTTCTTC
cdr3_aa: CASSFQSIVYNEQFF

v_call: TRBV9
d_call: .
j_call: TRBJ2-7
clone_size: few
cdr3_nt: TGTGCCAGCAGCCGACAGGACTCCTACGAGCAGTACTTC
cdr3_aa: CASSRQDSYEQYF

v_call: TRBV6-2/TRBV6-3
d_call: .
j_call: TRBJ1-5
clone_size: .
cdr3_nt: TGTGCCAGCAGTAAACCAGGGTTCAGCAATCAGCCCCAGCATTTT
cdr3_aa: CASSKPGFSNQPQHF

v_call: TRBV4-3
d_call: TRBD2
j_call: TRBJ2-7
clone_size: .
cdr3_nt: TGCGCCAGCAGCCAAGACCTAGCGGGGTACTACGAGCAGTACTTC
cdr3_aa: CASSQDLAGYYEQYF

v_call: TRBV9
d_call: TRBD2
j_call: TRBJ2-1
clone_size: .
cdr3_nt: TGTGCCAGCAGCGGCGGACTAGCGGGGGGAAATGAGCAGTTCTTC
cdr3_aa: CASSGGLAGGNEQFF

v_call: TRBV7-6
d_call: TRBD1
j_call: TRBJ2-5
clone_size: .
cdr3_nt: TGTGCCAGCAGCCCATGGACAGGCCAAGAGACCCAGTACTTC
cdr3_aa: CASSPWTGQETQYF

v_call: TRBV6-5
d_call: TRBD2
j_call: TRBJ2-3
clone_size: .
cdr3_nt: TGTGCCAGCACCCCGGGACTAGCGGGGGTAGATACGCAGTATTTT
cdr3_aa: CASTPGLAGVDTQYF

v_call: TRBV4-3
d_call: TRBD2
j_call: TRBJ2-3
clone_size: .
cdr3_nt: TGCGCCAGCAGCCAAGGGAGCGGGACGTCAGATACGCAGTATTTT
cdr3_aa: CASSQGSGTSDTQYF

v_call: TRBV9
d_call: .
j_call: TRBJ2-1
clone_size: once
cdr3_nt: TGTGCCAGCAGCGGCGCAGGGGTATACAATGAGCAGTTCTTC
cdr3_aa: CASSGAGVYNEQFF

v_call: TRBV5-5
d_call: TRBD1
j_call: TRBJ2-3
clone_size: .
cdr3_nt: TGTGCCAGCAGCTTGGAGGGGGCTAGGCCAGATACGCAGTATTTT
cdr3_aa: CASSLEGARPDTQYF

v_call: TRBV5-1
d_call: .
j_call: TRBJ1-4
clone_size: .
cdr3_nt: TGCGCCAGCTCCGCAGGGACAAATGAAAAACTGTTTTTT
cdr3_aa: CASSAGTNEKLFF

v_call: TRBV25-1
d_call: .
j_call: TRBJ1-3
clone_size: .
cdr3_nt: TGTGCCAGCAGTGATTTAGTGATCTCTGGAAACACCATATATTTT
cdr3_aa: CASSDLVISGNTIYF

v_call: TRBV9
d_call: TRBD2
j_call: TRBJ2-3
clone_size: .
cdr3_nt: TGTGCCAGCAGCAAAAGCGGGACGACCAAACGCACAGATACGCAGTATTTT
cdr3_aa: CASSKSGTTKRTDTQYF

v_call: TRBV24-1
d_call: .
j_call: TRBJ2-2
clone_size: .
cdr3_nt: TGTGCCACCAGTATAGGAGGGGACACCGGGGAGCTGTTTTTT
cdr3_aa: CATSIGGDTGELFF

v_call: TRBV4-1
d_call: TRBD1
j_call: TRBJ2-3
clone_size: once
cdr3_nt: TGCGCCAGCAGCCAAGACCGAGGCTTGGGACAGGCTGAGGCAGATACGCAGTATTTT
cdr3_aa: CASSQDRGLGQAEADTQYF

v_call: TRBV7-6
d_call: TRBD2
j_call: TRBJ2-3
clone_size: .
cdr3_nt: TGTGCCAGCAGCTTATCGGCAGCGGGAGGTGGGACAGATACGCAGTATTTT
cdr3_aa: CASSLSAAGGGTDTQYF

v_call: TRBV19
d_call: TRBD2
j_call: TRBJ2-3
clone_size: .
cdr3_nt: TGTGCCAGTAGTCCTCGACTAGCGGGAATCTCAGATACGCAGTATTTT
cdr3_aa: CASSPRLAGISDTQYF

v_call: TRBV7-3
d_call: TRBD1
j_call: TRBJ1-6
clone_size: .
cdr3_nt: TGTGCCAGCAGCCAAGGCGCAGGGGGCGCTGGCTCACCCCTCCACTTT
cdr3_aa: CASSQGAGGAGSPLHF

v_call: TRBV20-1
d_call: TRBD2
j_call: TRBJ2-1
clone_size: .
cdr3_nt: TGCAGTGCTAGTGGCCCAACCGGGAGGGGAAATGAGCAGTTCTTC
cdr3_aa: CSASGPTGRGNEQFF

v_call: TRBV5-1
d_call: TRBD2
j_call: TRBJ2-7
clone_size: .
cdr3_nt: TGCGCCAGCAGCCTCGGACTAGACTACGAGCAGTACTTC
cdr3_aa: CASSLGLDYEQYF

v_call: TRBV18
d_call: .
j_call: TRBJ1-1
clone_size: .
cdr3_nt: TGTGCCAGCTCACCACCGCAGGGTAACACTGAAGCTTTCTTT
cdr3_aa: CASSPPQGNTEAFF

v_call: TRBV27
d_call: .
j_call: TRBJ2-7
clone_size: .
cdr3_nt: TGTGCCAGCAGTTTATCGGAAGTGGGGCAGCAGTACTTC
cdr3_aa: CASSLSEVGQQYF

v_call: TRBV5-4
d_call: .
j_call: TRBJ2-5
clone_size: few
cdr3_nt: TGTGCCAGCAGCTTGGACAGGAAAGAGACCCAGTACTTC
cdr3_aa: CASSLDRKETQYF

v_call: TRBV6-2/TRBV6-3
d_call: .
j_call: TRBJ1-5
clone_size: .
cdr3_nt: TGTGCCAGCAGTTACTCGTCTGGCAGGTTCGGCAGCAATCAGCCCCAGCATTTT
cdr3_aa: CASSYSSGRFGSNQPQHF

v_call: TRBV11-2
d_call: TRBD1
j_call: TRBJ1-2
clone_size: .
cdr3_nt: TGTGCCAGCAGCTTAGGCTTCGGGACAGAACGCGGCTACACCTTC
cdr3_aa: CASSLGFGTERGYTF

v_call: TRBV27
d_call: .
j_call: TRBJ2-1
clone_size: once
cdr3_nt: TGTGCCAGCAGTTTTCAGGGGCCCTACAATGAGCAGTTCTTC
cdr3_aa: CASSFQGPYNEQFF

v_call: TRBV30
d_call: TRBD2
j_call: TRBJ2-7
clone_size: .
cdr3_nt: TGTGCCTGGAACGCCGGGACTAGCCCCTACGAGCAGTACTTC
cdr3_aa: CAWNAGTSPYEQYF